A selection of T cell receptor beta chains follows, all from one sample in a study of T cell changes during pregnancy in multiple sclerosis. TCRdb's copy holds only in-frame clones and misses some; the assay was immunoSEQ multiplex PCR. This sample has approximately 60,000 clones, with about 90% found just once. This sample comprised peripheral blood, obtained in the third trimester of pregnancy. Receptor source: a female donor in good health, enrolled as a control in a pregnancy study. Each CDR3 is given with its conserved first and last residue.

V,CDR3
TRBV6-5,CASRVGTGSEQYF
TRBV19,CASSINRETEAFF
TRBV5-1,CASSLALQGGTEAFF
TRBV14,CASSQATGSGNTIYF
TRBV4-1,CASSQGSGRDTEAFF
TRBV30,CAWGEGLDQPQHF
TRBV6-1,CASSERGPTEAFF
TRBV7-2,CASSLDVLNEKLFF
TRBV27,CASSSSEAGVIGGYTF
TRBV18,CASSPLGLVGETQYF
TRBV6-5,CASSYSRSAPLHF
TRBV7-7,CASSPGTSADNEQFF
TRBV23-1,CASSQFLSGAYEQYF
TRBV7-9,CASSTRTGGDSYEQYF
TRBV27,CASRRQGAGNTIYF
TRBV18,CASSPPGQGLNQPQHF
TRBV19,CASSINGGMGGYTF
TRBV6-4,CASRAGIGYGYTF
TRBV7-2,CASSSQGGNYGYTF
TRBV5-1,CASSLGLAGTNFHYEQYF
TRBV5-1,CASSLGTSGNEQFF
TRBV5-8,CASSFGTGPDQPQHF
TRBV15,CATSRDGNRDGYTF
TRBV11-3,CASSLISGGPDTQYF
TRBV10-2,CASSDLGSYNEQFF
TRBV7-8,CASSLVAAIDEQYF
TRBV21-1,CASPRTAHPNEQYF
TRBV19,CASKLGPTRDTQYF
TRBV5-4,CASSGTASYNEQFF
TRBV15,CATSRSGTEVSGANVLTF
TRBV19,CASSLLTVKNEKLFF
TRBV6-5,CASSSPGLTTGELFF
TRBV30,CAYKQGTYEQYF
TRBV11-2,CASSPRTGPLTEAFF
TRBV6-4,CASSDSLQGLAGARVPLREQFF
TRBV5-1,CASSLGQGSSTIYF
TRBV6-5,CASSRNTGGVEAFF
TRBV25-1,CASSESRQGGGYTF
TRBV30,CAWSVGGGGYEQYF
TRBV10-1,CASSGSTRNEQFF
TRBV6-5,CASSYDEGGANEKLFF
TRBV4-2,CASLGQADTEAFF
TRBV11-2,CASSAIRDSKRPYEQYF
TRBV27,CASTPGRRPVMNTEAFF
TRBV11-3,CASSPGTGSPNTEAFF
TRBV2,CASRTALGETQYF
TRBV29-1,CSVGDRLSTEAFF
TRBV6-1,CAIAGTGNTGELFF
TRBV29-1,CSVEDRGGGLPREAFF